This T cell receptor beta chain derives from a study of cytomegalovirus exposure and HLA in healthy donors (TCRdb year 2017). Broadly, across the study: An earlier analysis of about 530 of the donors reported about 300 Gb of sequence data and approximately 120 million unique TCR beta sequences obtained from about 179 million T cells. Along with the approximately 650-subject first cohort, a separate validation cohort of 120 different subjects was used. Every repertoire in the discovery cohort had been generated on one and the same sequencing platform. An early release that covered fewer than 800 HLA-typed donors contained approximately 300 gigabases of sequencing data and about 84 million unique TCR sequences. The number of donors typed differed by locus, with roughly 629-640 for A, B, C, DRB1 and DQB1, around 500 for DQA1, approximately 570 for DPA1, and some 440 for DPB1. Among some 410 genotyped donors of the cohort, an average of approximately 200,000 unique TCR beta nucleotide sequences was sequenced per donor, of which about 18% were non-productive. Of the 300 to 400 genotyped donors, approximately 82% fell in the genetic ancestry cluster associated with self-reported Caucasian donors. Rather than drawing on any new phenotypic data, the later analysis identified candidate immune exposures from TCR beta sequences and the way those sequences occurred across donors. To predict cytomegalovirus infection status, the study brought together high-throughput TCR immunosequencing, statistical association of individual TCRs with disease status, and machine learning. A later genetic analysis took genome-wide SNP genotypes for about three fifths of the 666 donors and used that subset as a discovery cohort. The aim of the study was to test whether cataloging public T cell receptors could identify signatures of past pathogen exposure. Class I and class II HLA loci were covered by the typing at four-digit resolution. A later analysis re-examined previously published TCR beta repertoires from hundreds of donors and added high-resolution HLA genotyping to investigate patterns of TCR occurrence. Roughly 5 DR-DQ haplotypes were handled as single units for association and clustering, since linkage in the cohort was strong. Donor age, sex, ethnicity and CMV serostatus were compiled alongside the repertoire data. Using immunosequencing, the study profiled T cell repertoires from about 620 subjects and related those repertoires to cytomegalovirus serostatus. An earlier analysis of around 540 of the donors applied high-throughput TCR beta sequencing to assess whether each TCR beta V gene segment acted as functional or pseudogenic.

Points on this clone: It lacks a known antigen. No quality values exist for individual bases; no much larger clone is one base distant.

Results and caveats for the whole study, not just this receptor: A cluster of highly shared sequence variants was judged likely to be a technical artifact of the sequencing pipeline. A further reported finding was that TCR beta sequences accurately predicted the HLA-A and HLA-B alleles for most subjects in the first cohort. When HLA alleles, especially DR and DQ, strongly co-occurred, attributing TCR associations to individual alleles was difficult. A total of about 180 TCR beta chains were listed by the study as associated with cytomegalovirus. In this cohort, only TCR beta chains were sequenced, and detectable features were limited by the absence of alpha or paired-chain data. In a later analysis, TCR association rates were found to vary across HLA loci, with the most associated TCRs seen for DRB1 alleles and the fewest for HLA-C alleles. At a false discovery rate of 0.05, a later analysis linked 16,000 or so TCR beta sequences to specific HLA alleles. Because HLA typing was unavailable for some donors at each locus, only the typed subset was used in association tests. Because counts were too low, some 16 rarely observed V segments, including chromosome 9 orphons, were excluded from the earlier analysis of around 590 of the donors. V-gene and J-gene trimming of TCR beta chains was associated with a missense DCLRE1C variant in a later genetic analysis, and the association was replicated in an independent cohort. Cytomegalovirus status was reported to be diagnosed by the classifier with high specificity and sensitivity in both the original and validation cohorts. Linkage disequilibrium might explain the correlated functional status among segregating V segments, but an unknown experimental factor could not be ruled out. Most TCR sequences were seen in very few donors, while some public TCRs were found in many individuals. The authors suggested that the approach could potentially be extended to other disease states and immunological phenotypes. Several of the top co-occurrence clusters appeared to be linked to parvovirus B19, influenza, CMV and Epstein-Barr virus, according to a later analysis. Because the 87-base-pair reads could not distinguish some IMGT-functional V segments, including TRBV6-2 and TRBV6-3, those segments were excluded. In a later genetic analysis, fewer N-insertions in productive TCRs were reported among donors in an Asian-associated ancestry cluster than the approximately 670-donor mean. A few of the identified cytomegalovirus-associated TCR beta chains were confirmed in vitro to be specific for cytomegalovirus antigens. Presence/absence analyses assumed roughly uniform sequencing depth across donors, an assumption that may not hold. CMV serostatus was the only immune exposure information available for the cohort. In an earlier analysis of several hundred of the donors, most TCR beta V segments were observed in productive rearrangements about 87% or about 30% of the time, broadly matching IMGT annotations. In a later analysis, HLA-associated TCR beta chains were found to be more clonally expanded and to have lower generation probabilities than equally common non-associated chains. A later analysis found that most CMV-associated TCR beta chains appeared HLA-restricted, with HLA associations seemingly driven largely by CMV exposure.

A distance of 11 bases separates the germline ends of V and J, which lose 4 bases and 2 bases respectively. Based on the germline V gene (reference sequence), the CDR1 and CDR2 sequences are LNHNV and YYDKDF. The CDR3 holds 14 amino acids from the cysteine to the phenylalanine. Of the read, only the CDR3 DNA is kept; its 42 bases are in frame from base 1. In total, roughly 670 healthy bone marrow donors made up the cohort. At the time of sampling, every cohort member was nominally healthy, though immune exposures that went unrecorded were likely present. The donor was CMV seropositive and belonged to the group of about 290 seropositive cohort members. Every donor gave a peripheral blood sample, and the peripheral blood mononuclear cells from that sample were used for TCR beta sequencing. The Qiagen DNeasy Blood Extraction Kit was used to extract genomic DNA from the blood cell samples. Libraries were constructed by the immunoSEQ multiplex PCR assay. For the multiplex PCR, a mixture combining 60 forward primers for TCR Vbeta segments and 13 reverse primers for TCR Jbeta segments was used. The CDR3 region of rearranged TCR beta genes was amplified from genomic DNA by a multiplex PCR assay. The Illumina HiSeq System was used to sequence the amplified TCR beta libraries as 87-base-pair reads. Per the source publication's procedure: A later analysis counted 75 million to 100 million unique TCR beta chains across the 640 or so repertoires, and some 11 million of these chains were shared by at least two donors. Raw reads were error-corrected and collapsed into unique sequences by a nearest-neighbor algorithm in which closely related sequences were merged to remove PCR and sequencing errors. Alignment of CDR3 sequences to IMGT reference sequences was used to assign V, D and J gene segments. For a sequence to be retained, a match of at least six nucleotides to both a V gene segment and a J gene segment was required. Rearrangements were called productive when the CDR3 lacked stop codons and stayed in frame with V and J; all others were non-productive. CDR3 was defined according to IMGT convention as the region running from the second conserved V-encoded cysteine to the conserved J-encoded phenylalanine. Sequences without an unambiguous match to a single V gene segment were excluded from the earlier analysis of about 630 of the donors. In an earlier analysis of 587 of the donors, V segments were called functional above 56.7% productive rearrangements and were called segregating when the between-donor standard deviation exceeded 5%. A statistical classification framework was built to diagnose cytomegalovirus status from the catalog of TCR beta chain sequences. In a later analysis, V and J genes were assigned by comparing TCR nucleotide sequences against IMGT/GENE-DB human TR gene sequences. In a later analysis, CDR3 sequences and most-parsimonious VDJ recombination scenarios were assigned using the TCRdist pipeline. A later analysis defined each TCR beta chain by its CDR3 amino acid sequence plus V-gene family, and excluded reads lacking a unique V-gene family. In a later analysis, 550 to 650 highly shared, low-generation-probability nucleotide sequences were removed to address suspected cross-contamination and a sequencing artifact. In a later analysis, a clonal expansion index was calculated for each public chain from normalized within-repertoire ranks of inferred template counts. In a later analysis, generation probabilities were computed with a VDJ recombination model fitted to out-of-frame rearrangements, and the resulting probabilities were checked against IGoR. A later analysis scored TCR-TCR, TCR-HLA and TCR-CMV co-occurrence with hypergeometric tests, applying a repertoire-size bias correction to TCR pairs. To estimate false discovery rates, a later analysis permuted the HLA or CMV assignments 20 times. In a later analysis, co-occurring TCRs were grouped using DBSCAN, with TCRdist sequence similarity added in when clustering inside HLA-allele-positive subsets. Repertoires with fewer than 30,000 or more than 120,000 public chains were left out of co-occurrence clustering, as were five repertoires with anomalous nucleotide sharing. In TCRdb, the immuneACCESS table is reduced to in-frame sequences with V and J assigned. These tables do not hold every clone; where another copy was compared, an unresolved V gene accounts for under half, and the others remain unexplained. That table is the source of V, J and clone size, and D and trimming were worked out from the DNA. This sample holds approximately 85,000 clones; over 70% were observed only once. Roughly 25% of the sample belongs to the ten largest clones.

This clonotype was obtained from a woman aged 45-59 years in good health and CMV-seropositive. Sequenced sample: PBMCs. The sequence is built from TRBV15 and TRBJ1-1; perhaps TRBD1 is the D gene, with 6 bases matching. Read as DNA, the sequence is TGTGCCACCAGCACCCGAGGGGGTAACACTGAAGCTTTCTTT. Translated, this is CATSTRGGNTEAFF.